This T cell receptor beta chain emerged from a study of PD-1 blockade in classical Hodgkin lymphoma. Study observations and caveats: Newly diagnosed patients were said to have less baseline TCR diversity than healthy donors did. Complete responders matched newly diagnosed patients in baseline diversity. Patients starting nivolumab less than 1 year after ASCT had lower diversity and were excluded from later analyses.

Noted time point: cycle 4 day 1 (C4D1), after more than five weeks of nivolumab. In every patient, relapse followed autologous stem cell transplantation, while exposure to brentuximab vedotin differed. Complete response, partial response or progressive disease constituted the best response categories observed. Libraries were prepared by immunoSEQ multiplex PCR; TCRdb keeps only in-frame clonotypes and omits some of them. Of tens of thousands of clones in the sample, about 90% were seen once. As concerns this clone: The antigen is unknown.

Germline CDR1 SGHNT, CDR2 YENEEA. CDR3 length: 15 residues. Trimming removed 6 bases from V and 5 bases from J, with 19 bases in between. The chain is built from TRBV11-3 and TRBJ2-5; D could derive from TRBD1 or TRBD2 (5 bases each). The TCR was taken from a human donor with classical Hodgkin lymphoma. This specimen was peripheral blood mononuclear cells (PBMCs), taken before the fourth cycle of nivolumab. The CDR3 region is CASSYQGASWETQYF. The CDR3 bases are TGTGCCAGCAGTTACCAAGGGGCTAGCTGGGAGACCCAGTACTTC.